This TCR beta chain was sequenced during a study of blood T cell repertoires in COVID-19. Study context: Material from acute and convalescent COVID-19 was sourced from the United States, Italy and Spain. T cells, B-cell-depleted T cells, or PBMCs provided the cDNA or gDNA that served as material.

Method: immunoSEQ multiplex PCR; TCRdb's copy keeps in-frame clones and lacks some. The sample consists of approximately 100,000 clones, 75% to 95% of them appearing once. This CDR3 contains 14 residues. Per the germline V gene, CDR1 is SGHRS and CDR2 is YFSETQ. V dropped 3 bases and J dropped 1 base, with 10 bases sitting between them. This chain joins TRBV5-1 and TRBJ2-5, with D possibly matching TRBD1 (6 bases). The clonotype originates from a human donor in a cohort sampled during active COVID-19. Sequences were obtained from peripheral blood. CDR3 residues: CASSSWTVQETQYF. CDR3 nucleotides: TGCGCCAGCAGCTCTTGGACAGTCCAAGAGACCCAGTACTTC.